This T cell receptor beta chain came from a study of cytomegalovirus exposure and HLA in healthy donors. Background on the study: Early released data comprised 80 million or so unique TCRs from HLA-typed donors.

Study-wide results and limits: The records held CMV serostatus as the only immune exposure information. Analyses of presence and absence presupposed an approximately uniform sequencing depth across donors.

This clone showed up just a few times. The antigen is not known. Trimming at V came to 6 bases and at J to 5 bases, leaving 7 bases not matched to a gene. The CDR3 runs to 14 residues. Germline-derived CDR1 and CDR2 are SGHTA and FQGTGA. PCR used 60 Vbeta primers and 13 Jbeta primers. Libraries were prepared by immunoSEQ multiplex PCR; TCRdb keeps only in-frame clonotypes and omits some of them. The sample yields roughly 130,000 clones, around four fifths seen once. The clonotype originates from a male donor in good health and CMV-seropositive. V is TRBV7-3 and J is TRBJ2-5, with 9 bases aligning to TRBD1. Sample: PBMCs. The CDR3 loop reads CASSPGTGRETQYF. Here the CDR3 DNA reads TGTGCCAGCAGTCCCGGGACAGGGAGGGAGACCCAGTACTTC.